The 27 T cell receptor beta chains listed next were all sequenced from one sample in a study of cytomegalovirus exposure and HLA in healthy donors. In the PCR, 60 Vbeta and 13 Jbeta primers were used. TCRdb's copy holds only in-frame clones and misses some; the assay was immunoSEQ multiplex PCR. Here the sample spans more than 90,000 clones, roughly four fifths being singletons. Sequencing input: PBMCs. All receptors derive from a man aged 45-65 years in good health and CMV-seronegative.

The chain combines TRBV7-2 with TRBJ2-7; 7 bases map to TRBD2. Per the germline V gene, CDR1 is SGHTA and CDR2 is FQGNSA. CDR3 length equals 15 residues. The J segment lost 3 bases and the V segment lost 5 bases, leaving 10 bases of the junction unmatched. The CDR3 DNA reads TGTGCCAGCAGCCTAGGCGTCGCGGGAGACTACGAGCAGTACTTC. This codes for CASSLGVAGDYEQYF.

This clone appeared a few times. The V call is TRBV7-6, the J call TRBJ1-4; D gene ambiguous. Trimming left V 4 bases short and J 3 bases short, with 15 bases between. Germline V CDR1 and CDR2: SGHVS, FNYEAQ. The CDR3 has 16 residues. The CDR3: CASSSRGSTANEKLFF. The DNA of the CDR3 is TGTGCCAGCAGCTCCCGAGGGAGTACGGCTAATGAAAAACTGTTTTTT.

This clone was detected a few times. The CDR3 is CASSEGGVEGGYTF. CDR3 coding DNA: TGTGCCAGCAGTGAGGGAGGGGTTGAAGGTGGCTACACCTTC. The V and J genes are TRBV6-1 and TRBJ1-2, with a possible D match to TRBD1 (5 bases). V was cut by 3 bases and J by 7 bases, with 15 bases left in between. CDR1 and CDR2 from the germline V gene are MNHNS and SASEGT. This CDR3 comprises 14 residues.

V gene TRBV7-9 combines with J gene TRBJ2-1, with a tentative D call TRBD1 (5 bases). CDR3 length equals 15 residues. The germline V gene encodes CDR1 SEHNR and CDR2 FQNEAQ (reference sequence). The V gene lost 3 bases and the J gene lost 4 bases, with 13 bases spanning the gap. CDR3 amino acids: CASSLGLGPYNEQFF. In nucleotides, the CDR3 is TGTGCCAGCAGCTTGGGTTTGGGGCCGTACAATGAGCAGTTCTTC.

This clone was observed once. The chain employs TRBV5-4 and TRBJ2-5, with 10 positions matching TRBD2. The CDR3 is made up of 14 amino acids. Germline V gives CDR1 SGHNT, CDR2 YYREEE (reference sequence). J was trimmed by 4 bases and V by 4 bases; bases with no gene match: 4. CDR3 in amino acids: CASSPSGSGETQYF. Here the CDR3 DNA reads TGTGCCAGCAGCCCTAGCGGGAGTGGAGAGACCCAGTACTTC.

The CDR3 sequence: CASSPSGQGGETQYF. The CDR3 region has the DNA TGTGCCAGCAGTCCCTCCGGACAGGGGGGGGAGACCCAGTACTTC. V and J are TRBV6-1 and TRBJ2-5, with 10 bases identical to TRBD1. Trimming cost V 5 bases and J 5 bases; bases outside gene matches: 8. From germline, CDR1 is MNHNS and CDR2 SASEGT. The CDR3 extends over 15 amino acids.

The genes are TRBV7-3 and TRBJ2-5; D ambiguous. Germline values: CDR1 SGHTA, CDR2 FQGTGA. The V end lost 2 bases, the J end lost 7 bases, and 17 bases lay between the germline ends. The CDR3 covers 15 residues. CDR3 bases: TGTGCCAGCAGCTTACTCCCCTCCCCGCCGAGGACCCAGTACTTC. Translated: CASSLLPSPPRTQYF.

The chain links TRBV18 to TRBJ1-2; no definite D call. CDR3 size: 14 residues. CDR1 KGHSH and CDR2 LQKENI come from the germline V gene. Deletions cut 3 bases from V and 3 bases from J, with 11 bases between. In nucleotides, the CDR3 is TGTGCCAGCTCACCCAAGCCGGGTTACTATGGCTACACCTTC. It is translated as CASSPKPGYYGYTF.

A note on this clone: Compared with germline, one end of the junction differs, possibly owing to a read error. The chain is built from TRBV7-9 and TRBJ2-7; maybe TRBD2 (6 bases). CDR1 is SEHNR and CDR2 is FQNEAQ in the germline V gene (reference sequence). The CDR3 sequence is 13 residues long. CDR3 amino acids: CSSSGGSTYEQYF. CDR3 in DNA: TGTTCCAGCAGTGGGGGGAGCACCTACGAGCAGTACTTC.

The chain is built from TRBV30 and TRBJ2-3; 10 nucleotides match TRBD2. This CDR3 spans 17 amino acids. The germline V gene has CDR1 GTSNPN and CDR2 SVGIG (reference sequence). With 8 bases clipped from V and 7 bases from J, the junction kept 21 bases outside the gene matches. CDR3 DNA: TGTGCCGGGGCCTCTTCAACTAGCGGGGTGATCTCGAATACGCAGTATTTT. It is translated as CAGASSTSGVISNTQYF.

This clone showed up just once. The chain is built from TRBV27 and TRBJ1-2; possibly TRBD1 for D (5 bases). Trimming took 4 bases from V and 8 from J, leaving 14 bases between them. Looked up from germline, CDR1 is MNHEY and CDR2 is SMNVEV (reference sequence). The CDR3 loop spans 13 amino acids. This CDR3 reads CASSYSGRYGYTF. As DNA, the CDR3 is TGTGCCAGCAGTTATTCAGGGAGGTACGGCTACACCTTC.

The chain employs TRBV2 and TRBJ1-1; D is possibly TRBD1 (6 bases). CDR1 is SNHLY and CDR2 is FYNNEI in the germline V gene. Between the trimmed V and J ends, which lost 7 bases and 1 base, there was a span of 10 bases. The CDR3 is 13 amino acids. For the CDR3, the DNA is TGTGCCAGCAAGGCGACAGGGAACACTGAAGCTTTCTTT. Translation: CASKATGNTEAFF.

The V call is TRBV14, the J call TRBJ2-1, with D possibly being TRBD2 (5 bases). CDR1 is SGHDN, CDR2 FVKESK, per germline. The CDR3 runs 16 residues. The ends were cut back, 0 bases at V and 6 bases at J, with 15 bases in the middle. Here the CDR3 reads CASSQDSRLRGNEQFF. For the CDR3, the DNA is TGTGCCAGCAGCCAAGATTCTCGCCTCCGGGGCAATGAGCAGTTCTTC. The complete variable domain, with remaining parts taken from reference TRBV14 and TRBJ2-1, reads EAGVTQFPSHSVIEKGQTVTLRCDPISGHDNLYWYRRVMGKEIKFLLHFVKESKQDESGMPNNRFLAERTGGTYSTLKVQPAELEDSGVYFCASSQDSRLRGNEQFFGPGTRLTVL.

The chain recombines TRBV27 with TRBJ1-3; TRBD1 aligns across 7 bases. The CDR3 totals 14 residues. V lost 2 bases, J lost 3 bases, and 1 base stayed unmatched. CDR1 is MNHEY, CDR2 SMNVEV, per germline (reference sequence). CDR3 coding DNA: TGTGCCAGCAGTTTACAGGGGGGTGGAAACACCATATATTTT. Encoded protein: CASSLQGGGNTIYF.

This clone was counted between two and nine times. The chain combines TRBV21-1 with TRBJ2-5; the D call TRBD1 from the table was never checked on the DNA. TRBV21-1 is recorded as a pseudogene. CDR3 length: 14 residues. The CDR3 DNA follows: TGTGCCAGAGGACCGGGACAGGGGGCCAAGACCCAGTACTTC. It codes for CARGPGQGAKTQYF.

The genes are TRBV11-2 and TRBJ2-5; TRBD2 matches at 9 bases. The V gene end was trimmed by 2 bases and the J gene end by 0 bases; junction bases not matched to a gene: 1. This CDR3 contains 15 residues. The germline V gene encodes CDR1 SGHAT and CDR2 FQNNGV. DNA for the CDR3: TGTGCCAGCAGCTTAAGCGGGGGGTACCAAGAGACCCAGTACTTC. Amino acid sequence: CASSLSGGYQETQYF.

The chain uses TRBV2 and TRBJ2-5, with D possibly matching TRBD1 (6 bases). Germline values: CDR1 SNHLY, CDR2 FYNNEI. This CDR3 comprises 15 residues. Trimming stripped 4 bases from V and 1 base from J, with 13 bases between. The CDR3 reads CASSGGQLSQETQYF. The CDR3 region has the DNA TGTGCCAGCAGTGGGGGGCAGCTTAGCCAAGAGACCCAGTACTTC.

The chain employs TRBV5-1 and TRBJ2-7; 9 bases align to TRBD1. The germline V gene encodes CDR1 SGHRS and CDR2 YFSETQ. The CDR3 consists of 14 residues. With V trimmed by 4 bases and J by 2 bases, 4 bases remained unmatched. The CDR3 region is CASSGGQGTYEQYF. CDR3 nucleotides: TGCGCCAGCAGCGGGGGACAGGGAACCTACGAGCAGTACTTC.

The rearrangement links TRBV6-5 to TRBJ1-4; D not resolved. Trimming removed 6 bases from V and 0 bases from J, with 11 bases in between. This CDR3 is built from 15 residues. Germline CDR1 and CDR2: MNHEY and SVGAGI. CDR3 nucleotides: TGTGCCAGCAGCCCCACCTCGGCAACTAATGAAAAACTGTTTTTT. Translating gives CASSPTSATNEKLFF.

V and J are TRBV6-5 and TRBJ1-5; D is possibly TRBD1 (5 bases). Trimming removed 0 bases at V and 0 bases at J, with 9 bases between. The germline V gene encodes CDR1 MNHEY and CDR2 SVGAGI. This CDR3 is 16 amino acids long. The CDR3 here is CASSYSATASNQPQHF. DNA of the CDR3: TGTGCCAGCAGTTACTCGGCGACAGCTAGCAATCAGCCCCAGCATTTT.

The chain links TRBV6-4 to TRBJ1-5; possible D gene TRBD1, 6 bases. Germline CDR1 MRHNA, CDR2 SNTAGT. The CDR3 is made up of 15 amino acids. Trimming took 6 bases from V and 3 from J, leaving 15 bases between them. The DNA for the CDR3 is TGTGCCAGCAGCAGCCCAGGGGCATACAATCAGCCCCAGCATTTT. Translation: CASSSPGAYNQPQHF.

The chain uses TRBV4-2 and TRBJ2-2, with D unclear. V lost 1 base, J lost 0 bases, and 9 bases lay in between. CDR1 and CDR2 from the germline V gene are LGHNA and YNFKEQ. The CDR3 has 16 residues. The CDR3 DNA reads TGTGCCAGCAGCCAAGCGGCTAGGTCGAACACCGGGGAGCTGTTTTTT. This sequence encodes CASSQAARSNTGELFF.

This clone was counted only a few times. The CDR3 DNA sequence: TGTGCCAGCAGCTTTTATCATCCTGAGGGTGGCTACACCTTC. The encoded protein is CASSFYHPEGGYTF. V is TRBV7-2 and J is TRBJ1-2; D uncertain. Trimming pared 3 bases from V and 7 bases from J, leaving 15 bases between. There are 14 residues in the CDR3. Germline CDR1 reads SGHTA; CDR2 reads FQGNSA.

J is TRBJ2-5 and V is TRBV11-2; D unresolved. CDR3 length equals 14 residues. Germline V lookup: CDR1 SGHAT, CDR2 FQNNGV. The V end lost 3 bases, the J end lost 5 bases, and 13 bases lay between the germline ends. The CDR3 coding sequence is TGTGCCAGCAGCTTCCCTGGTGCTATTGAGACCCAGTACTTC. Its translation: CASSFPGAIETQYF.

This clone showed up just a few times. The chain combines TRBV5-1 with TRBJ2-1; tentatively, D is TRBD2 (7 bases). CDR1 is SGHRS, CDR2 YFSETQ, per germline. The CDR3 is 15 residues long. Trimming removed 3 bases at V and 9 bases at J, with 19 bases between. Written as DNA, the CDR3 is TGCGCCAGCAGCTCAGGGGTCGGGGGAGGGCTTGAGCAGTTCTTC. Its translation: CASSSGVGGGLEQFF.

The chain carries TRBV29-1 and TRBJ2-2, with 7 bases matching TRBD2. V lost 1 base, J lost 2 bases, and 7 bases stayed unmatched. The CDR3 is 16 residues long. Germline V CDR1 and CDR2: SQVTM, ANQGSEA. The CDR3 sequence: CSVEGGGRANTGELFF. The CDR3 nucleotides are TGCAGCGTTGAAGGGGGCGGGAGAGCAAACACCGGGGAGCTGTTTTTT.

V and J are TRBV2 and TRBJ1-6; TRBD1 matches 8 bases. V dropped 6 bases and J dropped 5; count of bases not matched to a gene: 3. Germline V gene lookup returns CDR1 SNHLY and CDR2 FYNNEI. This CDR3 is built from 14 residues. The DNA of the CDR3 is TGTGCCAGCAGGGGACAGGTTAATAATTCACCCCTCCACTTT. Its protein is CASRGQVNNSPLHF.